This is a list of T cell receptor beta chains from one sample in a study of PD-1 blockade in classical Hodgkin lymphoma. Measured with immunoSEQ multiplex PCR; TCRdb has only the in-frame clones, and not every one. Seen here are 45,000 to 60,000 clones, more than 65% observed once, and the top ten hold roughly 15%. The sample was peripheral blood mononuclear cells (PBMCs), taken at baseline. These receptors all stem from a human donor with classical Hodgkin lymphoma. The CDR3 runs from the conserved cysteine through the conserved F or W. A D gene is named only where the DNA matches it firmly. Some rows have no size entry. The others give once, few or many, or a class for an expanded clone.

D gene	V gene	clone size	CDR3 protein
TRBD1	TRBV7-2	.	CASSLQGENQPQHF
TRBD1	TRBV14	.	CASSRPGTGDEQFF
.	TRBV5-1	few	CASSLRVGQGEQYF
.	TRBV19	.	CASSIMEGPGETQYF
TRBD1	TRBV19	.	CASRSPGTGESNQPQHF
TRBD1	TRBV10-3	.	CAISPVPGQGPQETQYF
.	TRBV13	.	CATRGLHTF
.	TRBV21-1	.	CASSKGKDIGNQPQHF
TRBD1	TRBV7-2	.	CASSQGRGLTEAFF
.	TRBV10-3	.	CAISESTQLRLGGYTF
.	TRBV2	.	CASNRGAGYNEQFF
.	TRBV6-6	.	CASVFGARDQPQHF
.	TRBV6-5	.	CASSYRGMGNTIYF
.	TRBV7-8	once	CASSLGAGHTFTEAFF
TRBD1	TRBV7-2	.	CASSQGQGRMGPQHF
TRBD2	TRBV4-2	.	CASSLLAGSTDTQYF
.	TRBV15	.	CATSRDRGKGNTIYF
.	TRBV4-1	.	CASSQEVRGNTIYF
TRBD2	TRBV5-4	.	CASSTGGRGNTDTQYF
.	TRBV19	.	CASSIEGRSAGELFF
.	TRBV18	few	CASSQREAEKLFF
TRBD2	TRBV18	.	CASSQLAASTDTQYF
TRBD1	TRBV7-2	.	CASNDPGQRADTQYF
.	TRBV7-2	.	CASSPYLGTDTQYF
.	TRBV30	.	CAWSVRTYEQYF
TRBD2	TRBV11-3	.	CASSLARGLAESRNTGELFF
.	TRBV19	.	CASALVGSATDTQYF
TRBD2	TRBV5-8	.	CASSLRTSGSSSTDTQYF
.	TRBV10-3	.	CAISETLRDRHSYEQYF
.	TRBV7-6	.	CASSFDGSYNEQFF
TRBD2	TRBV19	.	CASSTGGEGYNEQFF
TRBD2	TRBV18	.	CASSPGLAASYEQYF
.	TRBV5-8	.	CASSLKSNYGYTF